Described below is a single T cell receptor beta chain sequence and its context. What it recognizes is unknown. The PCR ran on 60 Vbeta and 13 Jbeta primers. Here immunoSEQ multiplex PCR was the method, and the copy in TCRdb shows in-frame clones only, minus some. This listing includes 40,000 to 45,000 clones. This entry belongs to a study of cytomegalovirus exposure and HLA in healthy donors. General observations from the study: With further analysis later on, most CMV-associated TCR beta chains appeared HLA-restricted.

Input material: PBMCs. The source of this sequence is a woman in her 30s in good health and CMV-seronegative.

The CDR3 nucleotides are TGCGCCAGCAGCTCGCCGGCGACAGGGGGGGCCTACGAGCAGTACTTC. It codes for CASSSPATGGAYEQYF. This rearrangement joins TRBV5-1 to TRBJ2-7; 9 bases agree with TRBD1. Trimming removed 3 bases from V and 2 bases from J; junction bases left unmatched: 9. Germline V gene sequence: CDR1 SGHRS, CDR2 YFSETQ. The CDR3 covers 16 residues.